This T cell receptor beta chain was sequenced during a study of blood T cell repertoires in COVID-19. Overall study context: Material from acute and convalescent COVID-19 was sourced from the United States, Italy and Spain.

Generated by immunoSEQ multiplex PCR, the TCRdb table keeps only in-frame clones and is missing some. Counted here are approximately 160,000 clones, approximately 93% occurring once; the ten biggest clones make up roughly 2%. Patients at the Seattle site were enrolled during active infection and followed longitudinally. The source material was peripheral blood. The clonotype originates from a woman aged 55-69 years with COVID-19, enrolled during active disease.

The CDR3 region has the DNA TGTGCCAGCAGCTCCGCAGATACGCAGTATTTT. Its protein product is CASSSADTQYF. The V gene is TRBV11-3, the J gene TRBJ2-3, with unresolved D. Deletions cut 4 bases from V and 4 bases from J, with 3 bases between. The CDR3 extends over 11 amino acids. Germline CDR1 reads SGHNT; CDR2 reads YENEEA.